This TCR beta chain was sequenced in a study of control samples from healthy donors and cancer patients. V lost 4 bases and J 7 bases, leaving 14 bases between the germline ends. CDR1 and CDR2 (germline): GTSNPN, SVGIG (reference sequence). The CDR3 totals 13 residues. The repertoire was sequenced with immunoSEQ multiplex PCR; TCRdb's copy has only in-frame clones and lacks some. In the table there are about 140,000 clones, 75% to 90% of which are singletons. Sequencing was performed on blood. This chain joins TRBV30 and TRBJ1-5, with D unresolved. The source is a woman aged 25 to 39 in good health. CDR3 nucleotide sequence: TGTGCCTGGACGAGGCAAGGGCAGCAGCCCCAGCATTTT. This translates into CAWTRQGQQPQHF.